This T cell receptor beta chain emerged from a study of blood T cell repertoires in COVID-19. Study context: Acute and convalescent COVID-19 specimens originated in the United States, Italy and Spain. The analysed material was cDNA or gDNA that came from T cells, B-cell-depleted T cells, or PBMCs.

Per the authors' pipeline: The assay estimated nucleated cells by amplifying reference gene primers. The repertoire was sequenced with immunoSEQ multiplex PCR; TCRdb's copy has only in-frame clones and lacks some. The V and J calls and clone size come from that table; D and trimming were worked out from the DNA. The data show tens of thousands of clones, 88% seen once. This CDR3 region has 16 residues. Trimming removed 0 bases from V and 9 bases from J, with 18 bases in between. The germline V gene has CDR1 LGHNA and CDR2 YSLEER. The V gene is TRBV4-3, the J gene TRBJ2-1; D possibly corresponds to TRBD2 (6 bases). Specimen: peripheral blood. This receptor was taken from a woman older than 75 with active COVID-19. The CDR3 loop is CASSQDLEGNDGEQFF. DNA of the CDR3: TGCGCCAGCAGCCAAGACTTGGAGGGGAATGATGGTGAGCAGTTCTTC.